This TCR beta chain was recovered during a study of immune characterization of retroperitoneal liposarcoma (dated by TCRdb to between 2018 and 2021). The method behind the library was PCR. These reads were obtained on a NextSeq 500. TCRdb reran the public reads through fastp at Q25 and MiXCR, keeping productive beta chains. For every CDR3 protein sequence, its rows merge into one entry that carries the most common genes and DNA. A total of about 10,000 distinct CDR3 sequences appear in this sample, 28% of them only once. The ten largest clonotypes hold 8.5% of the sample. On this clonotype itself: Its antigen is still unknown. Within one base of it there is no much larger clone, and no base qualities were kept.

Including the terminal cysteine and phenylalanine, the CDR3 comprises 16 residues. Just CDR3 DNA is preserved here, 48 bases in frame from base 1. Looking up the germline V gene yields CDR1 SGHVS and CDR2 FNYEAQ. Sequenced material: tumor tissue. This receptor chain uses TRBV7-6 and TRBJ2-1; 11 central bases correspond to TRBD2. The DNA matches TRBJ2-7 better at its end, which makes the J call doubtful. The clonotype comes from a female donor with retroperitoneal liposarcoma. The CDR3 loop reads CASSEGTSGFSYEQYF. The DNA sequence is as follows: TGTGCCAGCAGCGAAGGGACTAGCGGATTCTCCTACGAGCAGTACTTC.